Following are 3 T cell receptor beta chains from one sample sequenced in a study of beta chain features in type 1 diabetes. Sequencing targeted expressed TCRB transcripts, as all isolated RNA had been reverse transcribed. Profiled with immunoSEQ multiplex PCR; TCRdb holds only in-frame clones, not every one. The sample contains about 410,000 clones, about 14% of which appear only once. Sequences were obtained from naive CD4+ T cells from blood. The receptors originated from a man between 25 and 39 years old in good health.

The V call is TRBV7-3, the J call TRBJ2-3, with 11 bases aligning to TRBD2. V was pared by 5 bases and J by 4 bases, with 5 bases of the junction left unmatched. The germline CDR1 and CDR2 sequences are SGHTA and FQGTGA. The CDR3 runs to 15 residues. This CDR3 reads CASSISGRVADTQYF. The CDR3 DNA reads TGTGCCAGCAGCATTAGCGGGAGGGTAGCAGATACGCAGTATTTT.

This clone was seen a handful of times. The gene calls are TRBV4-1 and TRBJ2-7; D is ambiguous. The CDR3 is made up of 14 amino acids. Germline lookup yields CDR1 MGHRA and CDR2 YSYEKL. V lost 3 bases, J lost 1 base, and 10 bases lay in between. The CDR3 DNA reads TGCGCCAGCAGCCATGACTGGATATCCTACGAGCAGTACTTC. This gives the protein CASSHDWISYEQYF.

This chain uses TRBV12-5 with TRBJ2-6; 11 bases line up with TRBD1. With V trimmed by 2 bases and J by 2 bases, 2 bases remained unmatched. Germline V gene lookup returns CDR1 LGHNT and CDR2 FRNRAP. The CDR3 totals 17 residues. In nucleotides, the CDR3 is TGTGCTAGTGGTTTGTGGACAGGGGGCCCTGGGGCCAACGTCCTGACTTTC. Translated: CASGLWTGGPGANVLTF.